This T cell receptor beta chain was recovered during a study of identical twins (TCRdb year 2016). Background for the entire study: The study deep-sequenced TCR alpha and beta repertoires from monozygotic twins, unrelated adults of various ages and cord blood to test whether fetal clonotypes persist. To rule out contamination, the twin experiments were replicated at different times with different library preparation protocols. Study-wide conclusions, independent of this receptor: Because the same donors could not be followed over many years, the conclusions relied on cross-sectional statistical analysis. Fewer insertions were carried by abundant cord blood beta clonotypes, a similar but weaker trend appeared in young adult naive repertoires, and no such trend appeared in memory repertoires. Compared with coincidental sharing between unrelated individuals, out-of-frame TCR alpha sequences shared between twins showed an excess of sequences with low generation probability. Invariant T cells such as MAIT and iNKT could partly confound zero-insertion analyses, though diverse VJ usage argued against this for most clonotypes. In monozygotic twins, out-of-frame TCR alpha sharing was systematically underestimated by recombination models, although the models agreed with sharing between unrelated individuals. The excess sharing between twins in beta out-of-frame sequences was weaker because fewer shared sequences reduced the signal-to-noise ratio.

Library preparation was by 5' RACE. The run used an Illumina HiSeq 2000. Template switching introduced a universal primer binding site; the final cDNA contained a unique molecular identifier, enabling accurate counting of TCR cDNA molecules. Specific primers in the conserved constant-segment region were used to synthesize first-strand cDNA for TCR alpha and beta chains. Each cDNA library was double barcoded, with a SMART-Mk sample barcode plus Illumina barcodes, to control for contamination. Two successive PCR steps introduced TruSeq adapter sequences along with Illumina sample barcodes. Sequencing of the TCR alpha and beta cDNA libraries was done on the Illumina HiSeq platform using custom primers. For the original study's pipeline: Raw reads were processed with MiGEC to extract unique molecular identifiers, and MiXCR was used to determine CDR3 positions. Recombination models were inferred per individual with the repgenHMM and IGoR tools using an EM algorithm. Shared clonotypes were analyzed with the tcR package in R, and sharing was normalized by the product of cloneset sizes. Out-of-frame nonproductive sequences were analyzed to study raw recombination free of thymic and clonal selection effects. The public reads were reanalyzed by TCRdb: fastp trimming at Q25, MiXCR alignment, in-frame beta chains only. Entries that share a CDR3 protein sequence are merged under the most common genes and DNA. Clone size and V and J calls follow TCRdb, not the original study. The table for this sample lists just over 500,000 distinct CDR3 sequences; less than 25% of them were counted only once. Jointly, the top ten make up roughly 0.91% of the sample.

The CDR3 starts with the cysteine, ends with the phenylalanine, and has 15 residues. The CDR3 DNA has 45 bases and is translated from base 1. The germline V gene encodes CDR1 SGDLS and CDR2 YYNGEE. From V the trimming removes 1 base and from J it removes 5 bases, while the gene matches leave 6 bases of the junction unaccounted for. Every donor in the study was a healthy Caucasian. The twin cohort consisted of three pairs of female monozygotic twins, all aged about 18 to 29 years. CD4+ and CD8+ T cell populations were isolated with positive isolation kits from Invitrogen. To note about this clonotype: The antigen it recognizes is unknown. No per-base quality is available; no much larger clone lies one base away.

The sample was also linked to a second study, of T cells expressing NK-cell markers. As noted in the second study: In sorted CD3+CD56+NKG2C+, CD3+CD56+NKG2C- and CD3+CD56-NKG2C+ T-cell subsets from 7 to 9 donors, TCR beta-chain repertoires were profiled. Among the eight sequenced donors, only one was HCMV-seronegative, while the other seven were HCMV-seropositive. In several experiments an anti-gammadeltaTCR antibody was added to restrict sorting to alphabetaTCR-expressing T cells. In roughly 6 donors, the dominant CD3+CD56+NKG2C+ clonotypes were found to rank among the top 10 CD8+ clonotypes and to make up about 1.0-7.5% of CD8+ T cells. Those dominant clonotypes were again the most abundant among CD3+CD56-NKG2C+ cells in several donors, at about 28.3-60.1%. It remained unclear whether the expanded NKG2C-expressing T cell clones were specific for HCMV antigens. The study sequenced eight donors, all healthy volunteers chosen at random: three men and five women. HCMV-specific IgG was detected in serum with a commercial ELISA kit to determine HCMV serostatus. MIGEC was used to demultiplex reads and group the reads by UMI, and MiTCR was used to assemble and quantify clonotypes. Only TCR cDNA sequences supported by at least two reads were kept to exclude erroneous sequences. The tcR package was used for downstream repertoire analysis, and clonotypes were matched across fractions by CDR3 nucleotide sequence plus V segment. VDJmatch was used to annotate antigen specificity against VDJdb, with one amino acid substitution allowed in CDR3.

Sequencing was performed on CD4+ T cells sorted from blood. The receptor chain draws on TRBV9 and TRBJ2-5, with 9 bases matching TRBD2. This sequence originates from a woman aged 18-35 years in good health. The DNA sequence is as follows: TGTGCCAGCAGCGTAAGCGCGGGGGGGCGTGAGACCCAGTACTTC. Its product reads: CASSVSAGGRETQYF. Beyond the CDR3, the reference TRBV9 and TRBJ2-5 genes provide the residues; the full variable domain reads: DSGVTQTPKHLITATGQRVTLRCSPRSGDLSVYWYQQSLDQGLQFLIQYYNGEERAKGNILERFSAQQFPDLHSELNLSSLELGDSALYFCASSVSAGGRETQYFGPGTRLLVL.